These 22 T cell receptor beta chains came from one sample sequenced in a study of T cell repertoires in cytomegalovirus infection. TCRdb re-derived calls from the reads in MiXCR, one entry per CDR3 protein. Found here are fewer than 950,000 distinct CDR3 sequences, about 30% of them singletons; the top ten hold 12%. The antigens these receptors bind are not known. The sequencing here drew on cultured CD8+ T cells from PBMCs, taken from culture after CMV antigen stimulation. These receptors were taken from a human donor in good health (CMV status not recorded). Some clones in this sample may be carry-over from other donors' samples.

The chain carries TRBV7-9 and TRBJ2-5; D may be TRBD2 (7 bases). Germline CDR1 reads SEHNR; CDR2 reads FQNEAQ (reference sequence). This CDR3 spans 14 amino acids. Trimming took off 7 bases at V and 2 bases at J, with 14 bases between the two ends. CDR3 sequence: CASKRRGAQETQYF. CDR3 DNA sequence: TGTGCCAGCAAGAGACGGGGGGCACAAGAGACCCAGTACTTC.

This chain uses TRBV12-5 with TRBJ2-1; D unclear. The V end was cut by 1 base, the J end by 2 bases, with 9 bases between. CDR1 is LGHNT, CDR2 FRNRAP, per germline. The CDR3 is 15 residues long. CDR3: CASGLGAYPYNEQFF. The CDR3 bases are TGTGCTAGTGGTTTGGGGGCTTACCCCTACAATGAGCAGTTCTTC.

This clonotype was seen ten or more times. The chain carries TRBV7-2 and TRBJ2-2, with 13 bases identical to TRBD2. CDR3 length: 18 amino acids. After removal of 3 bases from V and 1 base from J, the junction contained 5 bases not matched to a gene. Germline lookup yields CDR1 SGHTA and CDR2 FQGNSA. The CDR3 DNA sequence: TGTGCCAGCAGCTTCTCTAGGACTAGCGGGGGGAACACCGGGGAGCTGTTTTTT. Its protein is CASSFSRTSGGNTGELFF.

The CDR3 sequence is CASSMGTSGGEQFF. Written as DNA, the CDR3 is TGTGCCAGTAGTATGGGGACTAGCGGCGGGGAGCAGTTCTTC. This chain uses TRBV19 with TRBJ2-1; 11 bases line up with TRBD2. The germline gives CDR1 LNHDA, CDR2 SQIVND (reference sequence). The V segment lost 3 bases and the J segment 10 bases; nucleotides outside the gene matches: 5. The CDR3 has 14 residues.

This clonotype appeared a few times. J is TRBJ1-2 and V is TRBV4-2; no clear D. The CDR3 is 12 amino acids. The V gene lost 1 base and the J gene lost 7 bases, with 7 bases spanning the gap. Germline CDR1 reads LGHNA; CDR2 reads YNFKEQ. CDR3 nucleotides: TGTGCCAGCAGCCAAGGGGCTCCTGGCTACACCTTC. Translation: CASSQGAPGYTF.

This sequence joins TRBV7-9 and TRBJ2-1, with 10 bases matching TRBD2. The trim removed 4 bases at V and 4 bases at J, leaving 4 bases unmatched. CDR3 length: 15 residues. The germline gives CDR1 SEHNR, CDR2 FQNEAQ (reference sequence). DNA for the CDR3: TGTGCCAGCAGCTCTAGCGGGGGACATTACAATGAGCAGTTCTTC. Translated, it gives CASSSSGGHYNEQFF.

The chain uses TRBV7-8 and TRBJ1-5; no firm D call. The ends were cut back, 5 bases at V and 5 bases at J, with 13 bases in the middle. CDR1 and CDR2 (germline): SGHVS, FQNEAQ. This CDR3 is built from 14 residues. The CDR3 here is CASSNRGKHQPQHF. The CDR3 nucleotides are TGTGCCAGCAGCAACCGGGGAAAGCATCAGCCCCAGCATTTT.

The chain employs TRBV7-9 and TRBJ2-5; 9 bases line up with TRBD2. Per the germline V gene, CDR1 is SEHNR and CDR2 is FQNEAQ (reference sequence). The CDR3 runs 15 residues. V lost 4 bases to trimming and J lost 1 base; unmatched junction nucleotides: 4. CDR3 sequence (DNA): TGTGCCAGCAGCTCTAGCGGGGAGGGCCAAGAGACCCAGTACTTC. This sequence encodes CASSSSGEGQETQYF.

This clonotype has just a few counts. Relative to the germline gene, one junction end is altered; a read error may explain this. The rearrangement joins TRBV7-6 to TRBJ2-3, with D unclear. This CDR3 contains 13 residues. Per the germline V gene, CDR1 is SGHVS and CDR2 is FNYEAQ. CDR3 bases: TGTGCTAGCAGCTTAGGACCTCCAGATACGCAGTATTTT. This translates into CASSLGPPDTQYF.

V gene TRBV6-1 combines with J gene TRBJ2-7, with D perhaps being TRBD1 or TRBD2 (7 bases each). There are 18 residues in the CDR3. Germline V gene data show CDR1 as MNHNS and CDR2 as SASEGT. Trimming took off 6 bases at V and 3 bases at J, with 27 bases between the two ends. The CDR3 nucleotides read TGTGCCAGCAGCCCAGGGGGGGACGAAATATTCGTCTACTACGAGCAGTACGTC. This sequence encodes CASSPGGDEIFVYYEQYV.

The rearrangement joins TRBV5-6 to TRBJ2-2; 12 positions agree with TRBD1. J was trimmed by 6 bases and V by 1 base; bases with no gene match: 4. Looked up from germline, CDR1 is SGHDT and CDR2 is YYEEEE. The CDR3 is made up of 16 amino acids. The CDR3 DNA reads TGTGCCAGCAGCTTGAGGGACAGGGGGCATCCCGGGGAGCTGTTTTTT. Its translation: CASSLRDRGHPGELFF.

V is TRBV5-1 and J is TRBJ2-7; D is uncertain. Trimming removed 0 bases at V and 0 bases at J, with 10 bases between. CDR1 is SGHRS and CDR2 is YFSETQ in the germline V gene. The length of the CDR3 is 15 residues. Here the CDR3 reads CASSLVGLSSYEQYV. In DNA form, the CDR3 reads TGCGCCAGCAGCTTGGTAGGTCTCAGCTCCTACGAGCAGTACGTC.

This clonotype was seen a few times. This sequence joins TRBV10-3 and TRBJ1-2, with 10 bases that match TRBD1. CDR3 length: 16 residues. CDR1 is ENHRY and CDR2 is SYGVKD in the germline V gene. V dropped 10 bases and J dropped 0; count of bases not matched to a gene: 11. CDR3 sequence: CASFGTGVLANYGYTF. The CDR3 DNA is TGTGCCAGCTTCGGGACAGGGGTACTTGCTAACTATGGCTACACCTTC.

This clonotype has more than one count but fewer than ten. This chain links TRBV6-5 with TRBJ2-2; TRBD1 agrees at 9 bases. Germline-derived CDR1 and CDR2 are MNHEY and SVGAGI. The CDR3 contains 16 residues. With 2 bases clipped from V and 7 bases from J, the junction kept 8 bases outside the gene matches. The CDR3 sequence: CASSYLGPGQGGELFF. In DNA, the CDR3 is TGTGCCAGCAGTTACCTCGGACCGGGACAGGGCGGGGAGCTGTTTTTT.

This clonotype has only one observation. V gene TRBV27 combines with J gene TRBJ2-2, with 8 bases that match TRBD1. V lost 2 bases, J lost 7 bases, and 9 bases stayed unmatched. This CDR3 region has 16 residues. Germline CDR1 reads MNHEY; CDR2 reads SMNVEV (reference sequence). This CDR3 is CASSLHRQGAGGELFF. The CDR3 coding sequence is TGTGCCAGCAGTTTACATCGCCAGGGGGCTGGCGGGGAGCTGTTTTTT.

V is TRBV12-5 and J is TRBJ1-1, with D possibly being TRBD1 (5 bases). The germline V gene has CDR1 LGHNT and CDR2 FRNRAP. V lost 2 bases to trimming and J lost 1 base, with 17 bases between them. The CDR3 consists of 17 residues. The DNA for the CDR3 is TGTGCTAGTGGTTTGATGACCCGACAGTTTGCGAACACTGAAGCTTTCTTT. Protein sequence: CASGLMTRQFANTEAFF.

This clonotype turned up a few times. This chain links TRBV7-9 with TRBJ2-3, with 7 positions matching TRBD1. V dropped 6 bases and J dropped 4; count of bases not matched to a gene: 7. Germline V gives CDR1 SEHNR, CDR2 FQNEAQ (reference sequence). CDR3 length: 14 amino acids. CDR3 residues: CASSSDRVADTQYF. DNA for the CDR3: TGTGCCAGCAGTTCAGACAGGGTCGCAGATACGCAGTATTTT.

This rearrangement joins TRBV12-5 to TRBJ2-7; D unresolved. V dropped 0 bases and J dropped 2 bases, with 11 bases sitting between them. CDR1 LGHNT and CDR2 FRNRAP come from the germline V gene. The CDR3 is 15 residues long. The CDR3 is CASGLVLDRTYEQYF. For the CDR3, the DNA is TGTGCTAGTGGTTTGGTACTCGATCGAACCTACGAGCAGTACTTC.

This clonotype was found a few times. This chain uses TRBV10-3 with TRBJ2-7; no firm D call. The CDR3 contains 14 residues. Trimming cost V 11 bases and J 5 bases, with 22 bases left between them. Germline V CDR1 and CDR2: ENHRY, SYGVKD. The CDR3 region is CAARNPKGDHEQYF. The CDR3 DNA reads TGTGCCGCCAGAAATCCAAAGGGTGACCACGAGCAGTACTTC.

The J gene is TRBJ1-1, the V gene TRBV25-1, with TRBD1 matching 10 bases. The CDR3 runs 14 residues. Germline V gene data show CDR1 as MGHDK and CDR2 as SYGVNS. The ends lost 8 bases at V and 6 bases at J; junction bases unmatched: 9. The CDR3 spells CASGTGQGYAEAFF. The CDR3 coding sequence is TGTGCCAGCGGCACGGGACAGGGGTACGCTGAAGCTTTCTTT.

CDR3 sequence: CATDTGEASTDTQYF. Written as DNA, the CDR3 is TGTGCCACCGATACAGGAGAAGCCTCCACAGATACGCAGTATTTT. The chain recombines TRBV10-3 with TRBJ2-3; the D gene is possibly TRBD1 (5 bases). The CDR3 loop spans 15 amino acids. V dropped 10 bases and J dropped 2 bases, with 19 bases sitting between them. Germline-derived CDR1 and CDR2 are ENHRY and SYGVKD.

Turning to this clonotype: The junction departs from germline at one end; a sequencing error may be responsible. The rearrangement links TRBV7-2 to TRBJ2-5; D call uncertain. Per germline, CDR1 SGHTA and CDR2 FQGNSA. The CDR3 loop spans 17 amino acids. CDR3 loop: CASSPSGLTVTQETLYF. The CDR3 DNA reads TGTGCCAGCAGCCCCAGTGGGTTAACAGTCACCCAAGAGACCCTGTACTTC.